This TCR beta chain was identified during a study of blood T cells in healthy people across ages. A second roughly 6 to 12 cycle PCR used barcoded and J-beta primers. TCRdb redid the calling of the 5' RACE reads with MiXCR, one entry per CDR3 protein. Of about 830,000 distinct CDR3 sequences listed, roughly 60% are singletons. With 3 bases clipped from V and 6 bases from J, the junction kept 6 bases outside the gene matches. Germline CDR1 reads SEHNR; CDR2 reads FQNEAQ (reference sequence). This CDR3 has 14 amino acids. Details on this clonotype: Its antigen is still unknown.

Notes on the study in general: A strong correlation was seen between TCR beta diversity and naive T cell percentage.

This receptor was obtained from a young man in good health. The sequencing sample was made of blood. The chain joins TRBV7-9 to TRBJ2-7; TRBD2 matches at 9 bases. This CDR3 reads CASSFGGGAIEQYF. CDR3 bases: TGTGCCAGCAGCTTCGGCGGGGGGGCGATCGAGCAGTACTTC.